These 28 T cell receptor beta chains came from one sample sequenced in a study of blood T cells in healthy people across ages. Using a J-beta primer mix together with a sample-barcoded 5' primer, a second PCR was run for roughly 7 to 11 cycles. TCRdb re-called the 5' RACE reads through MiXCR, storing one row per CDR3 protein. The data show more than 1,400,000 distinct CDR3 sequences, around 42% seen once. The specimen sequenced was blood. The receptors here all came from a woman between 18 and 29 years old in good health.

The chain couples TRBV11-2 to TRBJ2-1; D might be TRBD1 (5 bases). This CDR3 comprises 14 residues. The germline V and J ends were trimmed by 5 bases and 6 bases, with 14 bases remaining between them. Per the germline V gene, CDR1 is SGHAT and CDR2 is FQNNGV. CDR3 amino acids: CASSQPRGPNEQFF. CDR3 DNA: TGTGCCAGCAGCCAACCAAGGGGCCCCAATGAGCAGTTCTTC.

The J gene is TRBJ2-7, the V gene TRBV25-1; maybe TRBD2 (7 bases). Germline V lookup: CDR1 MGHDK, CDR2 SYGVNS. The CDR3 runs to 14 residues. Trimming stripped 0 bases from V and 6 bases from J, with 12 bases between. The CDR3 protein is CASSEYGGRSEQYF. CDR3 coding DNA: TGTGCCAGCAGTGAATACGGGGGGCGCTCCGAGCAGTACTTC.

In its sample, this clonotype was seen a few times. The CDR3 sequence is CSVGLDFYEQYF. Written as DNA, the CDR3 is TGCAGCGTGGGACTCGACTTCTACGAGCAGTACTTC. The V gene is TRBV29-1, the J gene TRBJ2-7; D is perhaps TRBD2 (6 bases). V lost 6 bases to trimming and J lost 3 bases, with 12 bases between them. Germline V CDR1 and CDR2: SQVTM, ANQGSEA. This CDR3 has 12 residues.

This clonotype was observed a handful of times. This chain uses TRBV10-3 with TRBJ1-2; 8 positions agree with TRBD1. This CDR3 is 15 amino acids long. V lost 6 bases to trimming and J lost 1 base; unmatched junction nucleotides: 7. CDR1 ENHRY and CDR2 SYGVKD come from the germline V gene. CDR3 region: CAIRGLQGVNYGYTF. CDR3 bases: TGTGCCATCAGGGGGTTACAGGGGGTTAACTATGGCTACACCTTC.

The chain uses TRBV20-1 and TRBJ2-7; D might be TRBD1 (5 bases). This CDR3 has 9 amino acids. Trimming shortened V by 5 bases and J by 9 bases, and 8 bases separated the two germline ends. CDR1 is DFQATT, CDR2 SNEGSKA, per germline (reference sequence). The chain's CDR3 is CSAGHRQYF. The CDR3 DNA is TGCAGTGCTGGACACAGGCAGTACTTC.

This clonotype has a handful of counts. This sequence joins TRBV10-3 and TRBJ2-1; TRBD2 matches 8 bases. Germline CDR1 ENHRY, CDR2 SYGVKD. The CDR3 runs to 17 residues. Germline trimming cut 3 bases from V and 10 bases from J; bases unmatched to any gene: 17. CDR3: CAISEFVSGTYALEQFF. In DNA, the CDR3 is TGTGCCATCAGTGAATTTGTTAGCGGGACATACGCGTTGGAGCAGTTCTTC.

CDR3 coding DNA: TGTGCCAGCAGTTTATCAGGGTTTGGCACTGAAGCTTTCTTT. It encodes CASSLSGFGTEAFF. The chain is built from TRBV28 and TRBJ1-1; D possibly corresponds to TRBD1 (5 bases). Germline CDR1 and CDR2: MDHEN and SYDVKM. V lost 1 base to trimming and J lost 4 bases, with 10 bases between them. The CDR3 consists of 14 residues.

J is TRBJ2-3 and V is TRBV7-2, with 7 positions matching TRBD1. CDR1 SGHTA and CDR2 FQGNSA come from the germline V gene. V lost 2 bases to trimming and J lost 3 bases; unmatched junction nucleotides: 2. The CDR3 covers 14 residues. Written as DNA, the CDR3 is TGTACCAGCAGCTTAAGACAGGGTACAGATACGCAGTATTTT. Its translation is CTSSLRQGTDTQYF.

This clonotype was counted a few times. The rearrangement links TRBV7-7 to TRBJ2-3; a possible D gene is TRBD1 (6 bases). This CDR3 is 13 amino acids long. Germline CDR1 SSHAT, CDR2 FNYEAQ (reference sequence). V was pared by 7 bases and J by 4 bases, with 12 bases between. CDR3 loop: CASKATGSDTQYF. The CDR3 DNA is TGTGCCAGCAAGGCCACAGGGTCAGATACGCAGTATTTT.

This clonotype was seen a few times. The gene calls are TRBV20-1 and TRBJ1-2; 12 nucleotides line up with TRBD1. Trimming at V came to 5 bases and at J to 4 bases, leaving 8 bases not matched to a gene. CDR3 length: 15 residues. Germline V lookup: CDR1 DFQATT, CDR2 SNEGSKA (reference sequence). The CDR3 nucleotides read TGCAGTGCTCTCCGGGACAGGGGGCGCCTCTATGGCTACACCTTC. Translated, it gives CSALRDRGRLYGYTF.

The chain carries TRBV4-1 and TRBJ2-3; TRBD2 might be the D (6 bases). Germline V gene lookup returns CDR1 MGHRA and CDR2 YSYEKL. V was clipped by 4 bases and J by 1 base, with 21 bases between them. The CDR3 is made up of 18 amino acids. CDR3 amino acids: CASSPPAVREWGTDTQYF. The DNA of the CDR3 is TGCGCCAGCAGCCCTCCCGCAGTGCGGGAATGGGGCACAGATACGCAGTATTTT.

This clonotype was recorded many times. The rearrangement links TRBV11-2 to TRBJ2-7; 8 bases agree with TRBD1. The CDR3 length is 15 residues. With 2 bases clipped from V and 0 bases from J, the junction kept 3 bases outside the gene matches. In germline, CDR1 is SGHAT, CDR2 FQNNGV. Here the CDR3 DNA reads TGTGCCAGCAGCTTATTAGGACAGGGCTCCTACGAGCAGTACTTC. Translation: CASSLLGQGSYEQYF.

This clonotype was found a few times. The gene calls are TRBV10-3 and TRBJ1-2; perhaps TRBD1 as D (6 bases). V was trimmed by 3 bases and J by 2 bases, leaving 10 bases between them. The CDR3 sequence is 14 residues long. Germline V gene data show CDR1 as ENHRY and CDR2 as SYGVKD. CDR3 loop: CAISEAGTNYGYTF. As DNA, the CDR3 is TGTGCCATCAGTGAAGCAGGGACAAACTATGGCTACACCTTC.

This clonotype was counted a few times. The V call is TRBV12-3 or TRBV12-4, the J call TRBJ2-3, with 13 positions matching TRBD2. This CDR3 region has 16 residues. The J segment lost 3 bases and the V segment lost 5 bases, leaving 5 bases of the junction unmatched. CDR3 sequence reads: CASSKTSGGATDTQYF. The CDR3 DNA is TGTGCCAGCAGTAAAACTAGCGGGGGGGCAACAGATACGCAGTATTTT.

V usage is TRBV27 and J usage is TRBJ2-1, with D possibly matching TRBD2 (6 bases). CDR3 size: 13 residues. V was cut by 10 bases and J by 5 bases, with 15 bases left in between. Germline V gene sequence: CDR1 MNHEY, CDR2 SMNVEV (reference sequence). The CDR3 loop reads CATTRESHNEQFF. CDR3 coding DNA: TGTGCCACCACCCGGGAGTCTCACAATGAGCAGTTCTTC.

The genes are TRBV13 and TRBJ2-3; 7 bases are shared with TRBD1. The CDR3 is made up of 18 amino acids. Germline trimming cut 5 bases from V and 0 bases from J; bases unmatched to any gene: 14. The germline CDR1 and CDR2 sequences are PRHDT and FYEKMQ (reference sequence). The CDR3 sequence is CASSTTGWDRSSTDTQYF. As DNA, the CDR3 is TGTGCCAGCAGCACGACAGGGTGGGACAGATCTAGCACAGATACGCAGTATTTT.

This chain uses TRBV7-2 with TRBJ2-7; the D is unclear. In germline, CDR1 is SGHTA, CDR2 FQGNSA. V was shortened by 4 bases and J by 2 bases, with 9 bases between the two germline ends. This CDR3 has 13 residues. CDR3 bases: TGTGCCAGCAGCTCCCGCGGAACCTACGAGCAGTACTTC. This encodes CASSSRGTYEQYF.

V and J are TRBV12-3 or TRBV12-4 and TRBJ2-7; D uncertain. This CDR3 is built from 15 residues. The V gene lost 1 base and the J gene lost 1 base, with 11 bases spanning the gap. The CDR3 sequence: CASSLGADGSYEQYF. CDR3 DNA: TGTGCCAGCAGTTTAGGCGCGGACGGATCCTACGAGCAGTACTTC.

The sample holds a few counts of this clonotype. The rearrangement links TRBV4-1 to TRBJ1-5; a possible D gene is TRBD1 (5 bases). V lost 4 bases and J lost 4, with 17 bases in between. The CDR3 extends over 16 amino acids. CDR1 and CDR2 from the germline V gene are MGHRA and YSYEKL. The CDR3 here is CASSPKWSGGNQPQHF. The CDR3 nucleotides read TGCGCCAGCAGCCCCAAATGGTCGGGGGGTAATCAGCCCCAGCATTTT.

In the case of this clonotype: Since a much larger clone is just one base distant, this may be a read error. The V call is TRBV20-1, the J call TRBJ2-1, with a tentative D call TRBD2 (7 bases). CDR1 DFQATT and CDR2 SNEGSKA come from the germline V gene (reference sequence). The CDR3 is made up of 15 amino acids. Here the CDR3 DNA reads TGCAGTGCTATATCCGCGGGGGCCGCCTACAATAAGCAGTTCTTC. It encodes CSAISAGAAYNKQFF.

This clonotype has more than one count but fewer than ten. The chain combines TRBV20-1 with TRBJ2-7; the D is unclear. The CDR3 is made up of 12 amino acids. Trimming took 4 bases from V and 5 from J, leaving 12 bases between them. CDR1 DFQATT and CDR2 SNEGSKA come from the germline V gene (reference sequence). CDR3 in DNA: TGCAGTGCTACCCTCCCAATGGACGAGCAGTACTTC. This gives the protein CSATLPMDEQYF.

The rearrangement uses TRBV10-3 and TRBJ1-1; weak D call: TRBD1 (6 bases). Deletions cut 3 bases from V and 6 bases from J, with 8 bases between. CDR3 length: 12 residues. Germline assignment: CDR1 ENHRY and CDR2 SYGVKD. CDR3 protein: CAISDRGAEAFF. The CDR3 bases are TGTGCCATCAGTGACAGGGGCGCTGAAGCTTTCTTT.

The chain uses TRBV3-1 and TRBJ2-7; 9 positions agree with TRBD1. The J call may be in error: the DNA end matches TRBJ2-5 better. The CDR3 covers 15 residues. Germline lookup yields CDR1 LGHDT and CDR2 YNNKEL (reference sequence). The CDR3 protein is CASSPGTGFFETQYF. In DNA, the CDR3 is TGTGCCAGCAGCCCCGGGACAGGGTTTTTCGAGACCCAGTACTTC.

The genes are TRBV19 and TRBJ1-6; 12 bases map to TRBD1. Germline CDR1 LNHDA, CDR2 SQIVND (reference sequence). The CDR3 consists of 14 residues. Trimming at V came to 7 bases and at J to 10 bases, leaving 5 bases not matched to a gene. The DNA for the CDR3 is TGTGCCAGTACCCCCGGGACAGGGGGCTCACCCCTCCACTTT. Encoded protein: CASTPGTGGSPLHF.

This clonotype was found a few times. The chain couples TRBV20-1 to TRBJ2-7; possibly TRBD1 for D (6 bases). Germline V CDR1 and CDR2: DFQATT, SNEGSKA (reference sequence). The CDR3 is 14 amino acids. Trimming left V 5 bases short and J 0 bases short, with 14 bases between. CDR3 DNA sequence: TGCAGTGCTCCAACACAGGGTGGCTCCTACGAGCAGTACTTC. Translated, it gives CSAPTQGGSYEQYF.

V and J are TRBV29-1 and TRBJ1-2; D is undetermined. Germline V gene sequence: CDR1 SQVTM, CDR2 ANQGSEA. V dropped 1 base and J dropped 4 bases, with 10 bases sitting between them. The CDR3 is 13 amino acids. CDR3 region: CSVEGHNLYGYTF. In DNA form, the CDR3 reads TGCAGCGTTGAAGGGCATAACCTCTATGGCTACACCTTC.

This clonotype was recorded a few times. The rearrangement links TRBV7-9 to TRBJ1-2; D is uncertain. CDR3 size: 16 residues. The germline gives CDR1 SEHNR, CDR2 FQNEAQ (reference sequence). V was pared by 0 bases and J by 0 bases, with 11 bases between. This CDR3 is CASSLAGTAANYGYTF. CDR3 sequence (DNA): TGTGCCAGCAGCTTAGCGGGTACGGCAGCTAACTATGGCTACACCTTC.

The chain employs TRBV5-5 and TRBJ2-5; D ambiguous. The germline V gene has CDR1 SGHKS and CDR2 YYEKEE (reference sequence). The CDR3 runs to 15 residues. V lost 4 bases to trimming and J lost 5 bases, with 18 bases between them. DNA for the CDR3: TGTGCCAGCAGCAACGGGCCAACTCAGAGGGAGACCCAGTACTTC. This encodes CASSNGPTQRETQYF.